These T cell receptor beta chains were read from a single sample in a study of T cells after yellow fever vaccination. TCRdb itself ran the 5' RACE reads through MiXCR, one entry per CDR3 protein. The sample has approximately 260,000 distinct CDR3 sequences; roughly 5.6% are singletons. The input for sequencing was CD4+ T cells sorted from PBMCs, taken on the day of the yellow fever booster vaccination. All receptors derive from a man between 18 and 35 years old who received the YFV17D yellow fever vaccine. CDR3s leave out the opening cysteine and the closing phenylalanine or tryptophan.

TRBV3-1 ASSSPGTGNYEQY
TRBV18 ASSRGGPDEKLF
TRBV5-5 ASSRANVLT
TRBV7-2 ASSLDLSPLH
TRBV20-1 SARVGWGQGGSYGYT
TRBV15 ATSREGYEQY
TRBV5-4 ASSLGQYGYT
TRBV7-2 ASSLVGGSTEAF
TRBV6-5 ASKRTGGDYGYT
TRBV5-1 ASSWQLTGAASGELF
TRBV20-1 SAREPGSSEKLF
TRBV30 AWSGNGELF